The clone carrying this T cell receptor (beta chain) was recorded only once. The data originate from a study of cytomegalovirus exposure and HLA in healthy donors. Whole-study context: Among the roughly 400 genotyped donors, over 70% were placed in the Caucasian-associated ancestry cluster.

The PCR made use of 60 Vbeta and 13 Jbeta primers. In the authors' methods: In a later analysis, some 10 million of 65 million to 90 million unique beta chains occurred in at least two donors. The table came from immunoSEQ multiplex PCR; TCRdb's copy has only in-frame clones and leaves some out. D and trimming were read from the DNA, whereas the V and J calls and clone size are those reported in that table. The profile shows 150,000 to 200,000 clones, approximately 80% of them singletons. V shed 0 bases, J shed 0 bases, and the junction held 1 base outside the gene matches. Germline CDR1 reads MNHEY; CDR2 reads SVGAGI. The CDR3 loop spans 15 amino acids. Donors sampled were nominally healthy, though unrecorded immune exposures were likely.

The chain recombines TRBV6-5 with TRBJ1-2; 7 nucleotides match TRBD1. The source of this sequence is a woman between 18 and 29 years old in good health and CMV-seropositive. Sequencing input: PBMCs. The CDR3 bases are TGTGCCAGCAGTTACTCCGGGACAGCTAACTATGGCTACACCTTC. Translation gives CASSYSGTANYGYTF.